These T cell receptor beta chains were read from a single sample in a study of cytomegalovirus exposure and HLA in healthy donors. The method was immunoSEQ multiplex PCR; TCRdb's version includes in-frame clones alone and lacks a portion of them. The sample records roughly 100,000 clones, roughly 60% being singletons. The sequenced material came from PBMCs. The receptors were gathered from a boy aged 10-17 years in good health and CMV-seropositive. CDR3s include the opening cysteine and the closing phenylalanine or tryptophan. Fields, in order: clone size, J gene, D gene, V gene, CDR3 DNA, CDR3 protein. A D gene is named only where the DNA matches it firmly. Clone size appears in some rows only: once, few, many, or a class for an expanded clone.

NA	TRBJ1-1	NA	TRBV7-2	TGTGCCAGCAGCTTACCCCAGGGTGTCACTGAAGCTTTCTTT	CASSLPQGVTEAFF
NA	TRBJ2-7	TRBD2	TRBV6-5	TGTGCCAGCACCAGGCGGGGGGCCTTCCCCGAGCAGTACTTC	CASTRRGAFPEQYF
NA	TRBJ2-7	TRBD1	TRBV18	TGTGCCAGCTCACCGGGACAGGGGGCGTTCGAGCAGTACTTC	CASSPGQGAFEQYF
NA	TRBJ1-1	TRBD1	TRBV29-1	TGCAGCTCATGGACAGGGATAGGAACTGAAGCTTTCTTT	CSSWTGIGTEAFF
NA	TRBJ2-1	NA	TRBV29-1	TGCAGCGCGGAGGGTGCCCGGTACAATGAGCAGTTCTTC	CSAEGARYNEQFF
NA	TRBJ2-7	TRBD1	TRBV9	TGTGCCAGCAGCGTGGGACAGGACTACGAGCAGTACTTC	CASSVGQDYEQYF
NA	TRBJ2-2	NA	TRBV30	TGTGCCTGGGCTCAGGGTGCCACCGGGGAGCTGTTTTTT	CAWAQGATGELFF
NA	TRBJ2-2	NA	TRBV4-1	TGCGCCAGCAGCCCCCGACGGGATGGCGGGGAGCTGTTTTTT	CASSPRRDGGELFF
NA	TRBJ1-6	TRBD1	TRBV19	TGTGCCAGTAGTCGGGGACAGGGGGCTTCACCCCTCCACTTT	CASSRGQGASPLHF
few	TRBJ2-1	NA	TRBV6-1	TGTGCCAGCAGCCCAGGTGTCTACAATGAGCAGTTCTTC	CASSPGVYNEQFF
NA	TRBJ1-5	NA	TRBV2	TGTGCCAGCAGTGAATACGAGGATCAGCCCCAGCATTTT	CASSEYEDQPQHF
NA	TRBJ2-7	TRBD2	TRBV13	TGTGCCAGCAGCTTAGTTTCAGCGGGACTAGCGGGTTACGAGCAGTACTTC	CASSLVSAGLAGYEQYF
once	TRBJ1-1	TRBD1	TRBV6-5	TGTGCCAGCAGTTACTCGACAGGGATAGACACTGAAGCTTTCTTT	CASSYSTGIDTEAFF
NA	TRBJ2-7	TRBD2	TRBV5-6	TGTGCCAGCAGCTTTTGGGGGACTAGTATCCACGAGCAGTACTTC	CASSFWGTSIHEQYF
NA	TRBJ1-2	NA	TRBV5-1	TGCGCCAGCAGCTTGGGAATATCACTCTATGGCTACACCTTC	CASSLGISLYGYTF
NA	TRBJ2-3	TRBD1	TRBV19	TGTGCCAGTAGGGACAGGGGGCGCACAGATACGCAGTATTTT	CASRDRGRTDTQYF
NA	TRBJ2-2	TRBD2	TRBV19	TGTGCCAGTAGTATCGGGACTAGCGACACCGGGGAGCTGTTTTTT	CASSIGTSDTGELFF
NA	TRBJ2-1	TRBD2	TRBV19	TGTGCCAGTAGGACTAGCGGCTCCTACAATGAGCAGTTCTTC	CASRTSGSYNEQFF
few	TRBJ1-4	NA	TRBV19	TGTGCCAGTAGTATCCCCTCAACTAATGAAAAACTGTTTTTT	CASSIPSTNEKLFF
NA	TRBJ2-7	NA	TRBV27	TGTGCCAGCAGGTTTCTGAGCTCCTACGAGCAGTACTTC	CASRFLSSYEQYF
NA	TRBJ2-2	TRBD1	TRBV13	TGTGCCAGCAGGCCCCAGGGGGCGCGGAACACCGGGGAGCTGTTTTTT	CASRPQGARNTGELFF
NA	TRBJ1-2	TRBD1	TRBV7-2	TGTGCCAGCAGCTTAGGACCAGGGGGCTATGGCTACACCTTC	CASSLGPGGYGYTF